Below are 31 T cell receptor beta chains sequenced from a single sample in a study of regulatory T cells in long-lasting Graves disease. iRepertoire HTBI primers and Arm-PCR of CDR3 regions built TCR beta libraries. TCRdb re-derived calls from the multiplex PCR reads in MiXCR, one entry per CDR3 protein. The sample comprises some 250,000 distinct CDR3 sequences, 15% to 20% of which are singletons, and 14% rests with the top ten. Regarding time point: newly diagnosed GD, antithyroid drugs for less than 3 months. The TCR library used RNA extracted from PBMCs. The sample was also reused in another study, on T cells in Graves' hyperthyroidism and ophthalmopathy.

This specimen was peripheral blood mononuclear cells (PBMCs), taken at new diagnosis, from a patient treated with antithyroid drugs. These TCRs come from a woman aged 30 to 39 with Graves disease.

In regard to this clonotype: Since a far larger clone is one base different, this is likely a read error. The chain carries TRBV7-9 and TRBJ2-7, with 7 bases that match TRBD2. Germline values: CDR1 SEHNR, CDR2 FQNEAQ (reference sequence). The length of the CDR3 is 15 residues. Written as DNA, the CDR3 is TGCGCCAGCAGCCCTGTCGCGGGGGTGTACGACGAGCAGTACTTC. Translating it yields CASSPVAGVYDEQYF.

This rearrangement joins TRBV6-2 or TRBV6-3 to TRBJ1-1; perhaps TRBD1 as D (5 bases). Between the trimmed V and J ends, which lost 7 bases and 1 base, there was a span of 13 bases. This CDR3 has 14 residues. Germline assignment: CDR1 MNHEY and CDR2 SVGEGT. The CDR3, as DNA: TGTGCCAGCAATCGGGGCGCTCCGAACACTGAAGCTTTCTTT. Its protein is CASNRGAPNTEAFF.

The chain uses TRBV6-2 or TRBV6-3 and TRBJ2-7; D ambiguous. The CDR3 covers 17 residues. V lost 0 bases and J lost 0, with 15 bases in between. The germline V gene has CDR1 MNHEY and CDR2 SVGEGT. For the CDR3, the DNA is TGTGCCAGCAGTTACTCGAAGGGCAGCCCGAGCTCCTACGAGCAGTACTTC. This sequence encodes CASSYSKGSPSSYEQYF.

In this sample, this clonotype turned up many times. This chain uses TRBV7-3 with TRBJ2-2; D unresolved. Trimming took off 0 bases at V and 1 base at J, with 6 bases between the two ends. CDR3 length equals 15 residues. CDR1 is SGHTA and CDR2 is FQGTGA in the germline V gene. CDR3 DNA: TGTGCCAGCAGCTTAACACCAGAGAACACCGGGGAGCTGTTTTTT. Encoded protein: CASSLTPENTGELFF.

A few counts support this clonotype. This chain connects TRBV15 to TRBJ1-1; no clear D. Germline V CDR1 and CDR2: LNHNV, YYDKDF (reference sequence). The V end was cut by 5 bases, the J end by 6 bases, with 7 bases between. The CDR3 loop spans 11 amino acids. The CDR3 bases are TGTGCCACCAGCGGAGGACCTGAAGCTTTCTTT. Translating it yields CATSGGPEAFF.

Remarks on this clonotype: The conserved final phenylalanine or tryptophan is absent from the CDR3, which likely points to a read error. The V gene is TRBV6-2 or TRBV6-3, the J gene TRBJ1-2; D unresolved. V lost 10 bases and J 2 bases, leaving 14 bases between the germline ends. CDR1 is MNHEY, CDR2 SVGEGT, per germline. The CDR3 spans 13 residues. Written as DNA, the CDR3 is TGTGCCATCTCCACCGACCGAAACTATGGCTACACCCTC. Residues: CAISTDRNYGYTL.

This clonotype came up many times. The J gene is TRBJ2-7, the V gene TRBV3-1; 11 nucleotides align to TRBD2. V trimming: 4 bases; J trimming: 0 bases; junction bases outside the gene matches: 8. The length of the CDR3 is 17 residues. Looked up from germline, CDR1 is LGHDT and CDR2 is YNNKEL (reference sequence). The CDR3 sequence is CASSPDRLAGSSYEQYF. CDR3 in DNA: TGTGCCAGCAGCCCGGATAGACTAGCGGGGAGCTCCTACGAGCAGTACTTC.

This clonotype was counted many times. The chain recombines TRBV14 with TRBJ1-1, with D maybe TRBD1 (6 bases). CDR3 length equals 17 residues. The germline gives CDR1 SGHDN, CDR2 FVKESK. V was shortened by 2 bases and J by 0 bases, with 16 bases between the two germline ends. CDR3 residues: CASSQWTDPKVNTEAFF. CDR3 nucleotide sequence: TGTGCCAGCAGCCAATGGACAGATCCAAAGGTGAACACTGAAGCTTTCTTT.

This clonotype was detected ten times or more. The chain is built from TRBV10-3 and TRBJ2-1; a possible D gene is TRBD2 (6 bases). Germline CDR1 and CDR2: ENHRY and SYGVKD. With 11 bases removed from V and 5 bases from J, the gap between germline ends came to 19 bases. This CDR3 comprises 14 residues. The CDR3 nucleotides are TGTGCCGCCTCCGGGGGTAGCGGCGACAATGAGCAGTTCTTC. Its protein is CAASGGSGDNEQFF.

In this sample, this clonotype turned up a few times. This sequence joins TRBV5-1 and TRBJ2-7, with a possible D match to TRBD2 (6 bases). V was shortened by 4 bases and J by 3 bases, with 14 bases between the two germline ends. Germline CDR1 SGHRS, CDR2 YFSETQ. The CDR3 is made up of 14 amino acids. For the CDR3, the DNA is TGCGCCAGCAGCCAGGGACGGCGGGACTACGAGCAGTACTTC. Translation gives CASSQGRRDYEQYF.

This clonotype has only a few counts. No DNA is shown, since the ends of the CDR3 on it are uncertain; the CDR3 is the one TCRdb lists. CDR3 loop: CSARVGRGATFF. The chain has TRBV20-1 and TRBJ1-1; TRBD1 was called by the table and not checked on the DNA. Inclusive of both ends, the CDR3 amounts to 12 amino acids. Per the germline V gene, CDR1 is DFQATT and CDR2 is SNEGSKA (reference sequence).

This clonotype came up a few times. One end of the junction fails to match germline, which may point to a read error. This chain joins TRBV7-3 and TRBJ2-2, with 10 nucleotides matching TRBD1. The CDR3 sequence is 16 residues long. Germline CDR1 SGHTA, CDR2 FQGTGA. The CDR3 region has the DNA TGTGCCGGCAGCCCAGACAGGGGGCATCGGACCGGGGAGCTGTTTTTT. Its protein is CAGSPDRGHRTGELFF.

This clonotype was seen at least ten times. The chain employs TRBV6-1 and TRBJ2-5; D could derive from TRBD1 or TRBD2 (6 bases each). V gave up 6 bases and J gave up 2 bases, with 13 bases separating them. CDR1 and CDR2 (germline): MNHNS, SASEGT. This CDR3 spans 14 amino acids. The CDR3 is CASSDRRGQETQYF. In nucleotides, the CDR3 is TGTGCCAGCAGCGACCGGAGGGGGCAAGAGACCCAGTACTTC.

This clonotype was seen ten or more times. The rearrangement uses TRBV7-2 and TRBJ2-5; 10 bases map to TRBD2. CDR1 SGHTA and CDR2 FQGNSA come from the germline V gene. The CDR3 loop spans 17 amino acids. Trimming cost V 5 bases and J 2 bases; bases outside gene matches: 11. This chain's CDR3 is CASSEGLAIKGQETQYF. CDR3 bases: TGTGCCAGCAGCGAGGGACTAGCGATCAAGGGACAAGAGACCCAGTACTTC.

There are many counts of this clonotype. The rearrangement uses TRBV12-3 or TRBV12-4 and TRBJ2-5; possibly TRBD1 or TRBD2 for D (5 bases each). Trimming shortened V by 6 bases and J by 1 base, and 12 bases separated the two germline ends. The CDR3 runs 14 residues. The chain's CDR3 is CASSLGRIQETQYF. CDR3 nucleotides: TGTGCCAGCAGCCTGGGACGGATCCAAGAGACCCAGTACTTC.

The sample holds many counts of this clonotype. The V and J genes are TRBV7-8 and TRBJ2-3; D assignment may be TRBD1 or TRBD2 (5 bases each). The CDR3 sequence is 16 residues long. The V end was cut by 1 base, the J end by 0 bases, with 11 bases between. Germline loops: CDR1 SGHVS, CDR2 FQNEAQ. Here the CDR3 DNA reads TGTGCCAGCAGCTTAGGGACGGGGCCGAGCACAGATACGCAGTATTTT. Amino acids: CASSLGTGPSTDTQYF.

This clonotype was observed many times. The chain employs TRBV10-2 and TRBJ1-5; TRBD1 might be the D (6 bases). The CDR3 spans 16 residues. From germline, CDR1 is WSHSY and CDR2 SAAADI. V was clipped by 6 bases and J by 2 bases, with 17 bases between them. CDR3 sequence: CASSQQYRAGNQPQHF. Here the CDR3 DNA reads TGCGCCAGCAGCCAGCAGTACAGGGCGGGCAATCAGCCCCAGCATTTT.

This clonotype was picked up many times. The chain is built from TRBV2 and TRBJ2-7, with D possibly TRBD1 on 8 matching bases. The ends were cut back, 5 bases at V and 6 bases at J, with 17 bases in the middle. CDR1 and CDR2 from the germline V gene are SNHLY and FYNNEI. This CDR3 comprises 14 residues. The CDR3 region has the DNA TGTGCCAGCAGTTTTCTGACAGGGGAGGGCGAGCAGTACTTC. Translated, it gives CASSFLTGEGEQYF.

Many counts were recorded for this clonotype. A junction boundary mismatches the germline segment, possibly from a read error. J is TRBJ2-3 and V is TRBV2; no clear D gene. The V gene's germline CDR1 is SNHLY and CDR2 FYNNEI. The CDR3 extends over 10 amino acids. The CDR3 DNA follows: TGTGCCAGCAGCAGAGATACGCAGTATTTT. This codes for CASSRDTQYF.

The sample holds many counts of this clonotype. V usage is TRBV7-2 and J usage is TRBJ2-5; D not certain. Germline CDR1 and CDR2: SGHTA and FQGNSA. V shed 1 base and J shed 3 bases, with 3 bases lying between them. The CDR3 is 12 amino acids. The CDR3 region is CASSLVKETQYF. DNA for the CDR3: TGTGCCAGCAGCTTAGTTAAAGAGACCCAGTACTTC.

This clonotype was detected many times. The rearrangement joins TRBV6-1 to TRBJ1-5, with a tentative D call TRBD1 (6 bases). Germline-derived CDR1 and CDR2 are MNHNS and SASEGT. Trimming removed 6 bases from V and 5 bases from J, with 11 bases in between. The CDR3 is 13 residues long. The CDR3, as DNA: TGTGCCAGCAGGGGGGCGGGGCATCAGCCCCAGCATTTT. Translation: CASRGAGHQPQHF.

This clonotype has just a few counts. The chain carries TRBV5-1 and TRBJ2-7; 8 nucleotides align to TRBD2. Germline CDR1 and CDR2: SGHRS and YFSETQ. V lost 3 bases, J lost 7 bases, and 9 bases stayed unmatched. This CDR3 is built from 14 residues. CDR3 nucleotides: TGCGCCAGCAGCTCGACCCGGGGGGGGGGGGAGCAGTACTTC. As protein: CASSSTRGGGEQYF.

Ten or more counts support this clonotype. The V gene is TRBV4-1, the J gene TRBJ2-7; D possibly corresponds to TRBD1 (6 bases). Germline V gene data show CDR1 as MGHRA and CDR2 as YSYEKL. The ends were cut back, 4 bases at V and 1 base at J, with 11 bases in the middle. The CDR3 totals 14 residues. CDR3 protein: CASSLRTESYEQYF. CDR3 DNA: TGCGCCAGCAGCCTACGGACAGAGTCCTACGAGCAGTACTTC.

The chain has TRBV5-4 and TRBJ2-7, with 8 bases aligning to TRBD1. The CDR3 loop spans 14 amino acids. The germline V gene has CDR1 SGHNT and CDR2 YYREEE (reference sequence). The J segment lost 2 bases and the V segment lost 3 bases, leaving 4 bases of the junction unmatched. The CDR3: CASSSRQGTYEQYF. The CDR3 region has the DNA TGTGCCAGCAGCTCGCGACAGGGGACCTACGAGCAGTACTTC. The full variable domain, completed using reference TRBV5-4 and TRBJ2-7, is ETGVTQSPTHLIKTRGQQVTLRCSSQSGHNTVSWYQQALGQGPQFIFQYYREEENGRGNFPPRFSGLQFPNYSSELNVNALELDDSALYLCASSSRQGTYEQYFGPGTRLTVT.

This sequence joins TRBV7-9 and TRBJ1-1; possibly TRBD1 for D (6 bases). The V and J ends lost 5 bases and 7 bases respectively, with 17 bases between them. The CDR3 has 14 amino acids. Germline CDR1 SEHNR, CDR2 FQNEAQ (reference sequence). In nucleotides, the CDR3 is TGTGCCAGCAGCCTAGATAGGGGGGTGGGTGAAGCTTTCTTT. The encoded protein is CASSLDRGVGEAFF.

This clonotype was observed at least ten times. The V and J genes are TRBV3-1 and TRBJ2-1; 9 bases align to TRBD2. The CDR3 runs to 17 residues. V lost 2 bases to trimming and J lost 2 bases; unmatched junction nucleotides: 7. Germline lookup yields CDR1 LGHDT and CDR2 YNNKEL (reference sequence). The CDR3 region is CASSQRHGTSPYNEQFF. In nucleotides, the CDR3 is TGTGCCAGCAGCCAACGACACGGGACTAGCCCCTACAATGAGCAGTTCTTC.

About this clonotype itself: Since a much larger clone is just one base distant, this may be a read error. This chain uses TRBV2 with TRBJ2-1; D possibly corresponds to TRBD2 (6 bases). Per germline, CDR1 SNHLY and CDR2 FYNNEI. The CDR3 sequence is 17 residues long. Here the CDR3 reads CASSEGGAGRRLDEQLF. For the CDR3, the DNA is TGTGCCAGCAGTGAAGGCGGGGCTGGCAGGCGGCTCGATGAGCAGCTCTTC.

This clonotype was recorded many times. The chain recombines TRBV4-2 with TRBJ2-3, with 12 bases identical to TRBD2. Germline values: CDR1 LGHNA, CDR2 YNFKEQ. The length of the CDR3 is 17 residues. Trimming cost V 2 bases and J 4 bases; bases outside gene matches: 7. The CDR3 loop reads CASSQYLAGGQSDTQYF. The CDR3, as DNA: TGTGCCAGCAGCCAATACCTAGCGGGGGGGCAATCAGATACGCAGTATTTT.

The chain uses TRBV4-3 and TRBJ1-2; TRBD1 aligns across 7 bases. The CDR3 has 14 amino acids. CDR1 and CDR2 from the germline V gene are LGHNA and YSLEER. The V segment lost 0 bases and the J segment 8 bases; nucleotides outside the gene matches: 6. Here the CDR3 DNA reads TGCGCCAGCAGCCAAGATAGTACAGGGGTCGGCTACACCTTC. This codes for CASSQDSTGVGYTF.

In its sample, this clonotype was seen many times. J is TRBJ1-6 and V is TRBV3-1; D is undetermined. Per the germline V gene, CDR1 is LGHDT and CDR2 is YNNKEL (reference sequence). V was cut by 7 bases and J by 7 bases, with 11 bases left in between. The CDR3 has 13 amino acids. Written as DNA, the CDR3 is TGTGCCAGCACCCGGACGGGGAATTCACCCCTCCACTTT. Protein sequence: CASTRTGNSPLHF.

This clonotype was counted a few times. The chain carries TRBV29-1 and TRBJ2-2; D remains ambiguous. The CDR3 is made up of 14 amino acids. V lost 4 bases and J lost 5, with 14 bases in between. CDR1 is SQVTM, CDR2 ANQGSEA, per germline. The CDR3 nucleotides read TGCAGCGTTGTAGACCTCTGGGGAACCGGGGAGCTGTTTTTT. Encoded protein: CSVVDLWGTGELFF.